A selection of T cell receptor beta chains follows, all from one sample in a study of blood T cell repertoires in COVID-19. Sequenced by immunoSEQ multiplex PCR; TCRdb stores in-frame clones only, minus some. This table holds about 160,000 clones, 65% to 85% found once. The sample was PBMCs or T cells enriched from blood (not recorded which). All receptors come from a woman aged 45-59 years in a cohort exposed to, infected with or recovered from COVID-19 (not recorded which). The CDR3 runs from the conserved cysteine through the conserved F or W. A D gene is named only where the DNA matches it firmly. Expanded clones are given a class, and other clones once, few, many or no size at all.

TRBJ2-3	TRBD2	TRBV9	NA	TGTGCCAGCAGCGTAGAACTAGCGGGGGGAACGCAGTATTTT	CASSVELAGGTQYF
TRBJ2-6	TRBD1	TRBV4-1	NA	TGCGCCAGCAGCCAAGATCGAGACAGGGTAAAGGCTGGGGCCAACGTCCTGACTTTC	CASSQDRDRVKAGANVLTF
TRBJ1-4	NA	TRBV19	NA	TGTGCCAGTAGGGACAGTAACGGGGCTAATGAAAAACTGTTTTTT	CASRDSNGANEKLFF
TRBJ2-1	TRBD2	TRBV9	NA	TGTGCCAGCAGCGGAGCGGGAGGGCCTAGTTCTGAGCAGTTCTTC	CASSGAGGPSSEQFF
TRBJ1-5	NA	TRBV6-5	few	TGTGCCAGCAGTCCCCAGGGGAATGACTACCAGCCCCAGCATTTT	CASSPQGNDYQPQHF
TRBJ2-1	TRBD2	TRBV29-1	once	TGCAGCGCCCGACGGGCGGGAGGCAATGAGCAGTTCTTC	CSARRAGGNEQFF
TRBJ2-5	TRBD2	TRBV29-1	NA	TGCAGCGTTGCGGGACTAGCGGGAGTAGAGACCCAGTACTTC	CSVAGLAGVETQYF
TRBJ1-2	NA	TRBV19	NA	TGTGCCAGTAGTAGATCCGGGGACTATGGCTACACCTTC	CASSRSGDYGYTF
TRBJ2-3	TRBD1	TRBV9	NA	TGTGCCAGCAGCGCCTCCGGGACAGGGAGCACAGATACGCAGTATTTT	CASSASGTGSTDTQYF
TRBJ2-3	TRBD2	TRBV28	NA	TGTGCCAGCCTCAAGGGACTAGCGGGAGGCCCAGGGGGAGATACGCAGTATTTT	CASLKGLAGGPGGDTQYF
TRBJ2-7	NA	TRBV5-8	NA	TGTGCCAGCAGCTTGGGAGACAGCCGCTACGAGCAGTACTTC	CASSLGDSRYEQYF
TRBJ1-1	TRBD1	TRBV19	many	TGTGCCAGTAGTGCTGGGACAGGCCGCACTGAAGCTTTCTTT	CASSAGTGRTEAFF
TRBJ1-4	NA	TRBV7-8	NA	TGTGCCAGCAGCGTCCAGGACTGGGGTGAAAAACTGTTTTTT	CASSVQDWGEKLFF
TRBJ2-7	TRBD1	TRBV5-4	NA	TGTGCCAGCAGCTTGGAGGGCCTAAGACAGGGTAGGGAGCAGTACTTC	CASSLEGLRQGREQYF
TRBJ2-7	NA	TRBV5-1	once	TGCGCCAGCAGCCCGCCAGCAGGTTCCTACGAGCAGTACTTC	CASSPPAGSYEQYF
TRBJ1-6	NA	TRBV2	once	TGTGCCAGCAGGGACAGTTATAATTCACCCCTCCACTTT	CASRDSYNSPLHF
TRBJ2-6	TRBD1	TRBV6-2/TRBV6-3	NA	TGTGCCAGCAGTTACGCCGGGACAGGGGGCCTTCTGGCGTCTGGGGCCAACGTCCTGACTTTC	CASSYAGTGGLLASGANVLTF
TRBJ1-1	NA	TRBV25-1	NA	TGTGCCAGCAGTGAATTCACTCCCGGAGGTGTTGCTGAAGCTTTCTTT	CASSEFTPGGVAEAFF